Included here is one TCR beta chain sequence, with context. Antigen specificity is unknown. This sample was taken from a study of T cell responses to AZD1222 COVID-19 vaccine. Study summary: Second doses that came at about 4 or about 12 weeks were put together. Notes on the study in general: The donors showed a predominance of white British ancestry and of females, with possible underestimation of clonal diversity. Repertoires were sampled only after the peak T cell response.

Data came from immunoSEQ multiplex PCR; TCRdb stores just in-frame clones and leaves some out. The data hold roughly 140,000 clones, with 88% observed a single time. This CDR3 comprises 16 residues. Trimming shortened V by 5 bases and J by 3 bases, and 20 bases separated the two germline ends. CDR1 MNHEY and CDR2 SMNVEV come from the germline V gene (reference sequence). The specimen was peripheral blood, collected on day 0 of AZD1222 vaccination. The TCR sequence derives from an adult in good health. The chain is built from TRBV27 and TRBJ2-7, with D tentatively TRBD1 (5 bases). The CDR3 protein is CASSNRGQGTGYEQYF. For the CDR3, the DNA is TGTGCCAGCAGTAACCGCGGCCAGGGTACCGGCTACGAGCAGTACTTC.